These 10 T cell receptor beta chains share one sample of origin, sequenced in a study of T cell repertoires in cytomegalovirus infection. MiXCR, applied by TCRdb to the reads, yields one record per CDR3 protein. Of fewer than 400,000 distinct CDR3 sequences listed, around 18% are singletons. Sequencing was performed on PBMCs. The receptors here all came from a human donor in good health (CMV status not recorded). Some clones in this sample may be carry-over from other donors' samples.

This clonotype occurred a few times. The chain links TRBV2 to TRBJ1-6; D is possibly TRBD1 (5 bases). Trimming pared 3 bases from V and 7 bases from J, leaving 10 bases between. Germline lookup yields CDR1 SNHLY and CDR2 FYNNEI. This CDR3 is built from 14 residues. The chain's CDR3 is CASSDEGRNSPLHF. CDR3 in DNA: TGTGCCAGCAGTGACGAGGGGAGGAATTCACCCCTCCACTTT.

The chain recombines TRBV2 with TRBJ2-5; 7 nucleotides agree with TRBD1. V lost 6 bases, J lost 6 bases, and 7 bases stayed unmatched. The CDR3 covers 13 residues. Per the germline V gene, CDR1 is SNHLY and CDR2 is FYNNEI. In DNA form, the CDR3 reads TGTGCCAGCAGGCCGACAGGGCCCCAGACCCAGTACTTC. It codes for CASRPTGPQTQYF.

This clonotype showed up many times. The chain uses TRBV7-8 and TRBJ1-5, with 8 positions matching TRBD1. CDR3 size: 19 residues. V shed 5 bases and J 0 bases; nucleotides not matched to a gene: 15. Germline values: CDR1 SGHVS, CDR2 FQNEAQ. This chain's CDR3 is CASSVMSRGRWGSNQPQHF. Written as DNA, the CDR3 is TGTGCCAGCAGCGTTATGAGCAGGGGGCGGTGGGGTAGCAATCAGCCCCAGCATTTT. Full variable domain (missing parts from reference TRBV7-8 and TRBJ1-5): GAGVSQSPRYKVAKRGQDVALRCDPISGHVSLFWYQQALGQGPEFLTYFQNEAQLDKSGLPSDRFFAERPEGSVSTLKIQRTQQEDSAVYLCASSVMSRGRWGSNQPQHFGDGTRLSIL.

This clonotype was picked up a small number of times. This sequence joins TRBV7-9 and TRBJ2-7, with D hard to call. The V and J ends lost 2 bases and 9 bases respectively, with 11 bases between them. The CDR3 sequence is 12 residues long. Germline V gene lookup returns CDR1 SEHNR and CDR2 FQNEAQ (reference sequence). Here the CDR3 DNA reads TGTGCCAGCAGCTTACCTTCCCAAAGGCAGTACTTC. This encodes CASSLPSQRQYF.

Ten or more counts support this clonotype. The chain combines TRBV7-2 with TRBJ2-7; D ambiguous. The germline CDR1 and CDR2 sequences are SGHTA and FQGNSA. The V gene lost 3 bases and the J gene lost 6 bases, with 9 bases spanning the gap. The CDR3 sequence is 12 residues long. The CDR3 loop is CASSFPGREQYF. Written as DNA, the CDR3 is TGTGCCAGCAGCTTCCCCGGGCGCGAGCAGTACTTC.

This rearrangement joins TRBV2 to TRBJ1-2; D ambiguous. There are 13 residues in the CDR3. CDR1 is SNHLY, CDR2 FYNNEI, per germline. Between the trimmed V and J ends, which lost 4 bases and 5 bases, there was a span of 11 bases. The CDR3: CASSGLGVYGYTF. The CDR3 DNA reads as TGTGCCAGCAGTGGGCTGGGTGTATATGGCTACACCTTC. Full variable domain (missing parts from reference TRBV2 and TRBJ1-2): EPEVTQTPSHQVTQMGQEVILRCVPISNHLYFYWYRQILGQKVEFLVSFYNNEISEKSEIFDDQFSVERPDGSNFTLKIRSTKLEDSAMYFCASSGLGVYGYTFGSGTRLTVV.

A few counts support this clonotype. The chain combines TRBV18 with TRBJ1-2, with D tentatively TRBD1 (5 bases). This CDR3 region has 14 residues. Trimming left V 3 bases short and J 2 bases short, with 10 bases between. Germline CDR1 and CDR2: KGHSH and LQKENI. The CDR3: CASSPLDRNYGYTF. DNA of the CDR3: TGTGCCAGCTCACCGCTCGACAGAAACTATGGCTACACCTTC.

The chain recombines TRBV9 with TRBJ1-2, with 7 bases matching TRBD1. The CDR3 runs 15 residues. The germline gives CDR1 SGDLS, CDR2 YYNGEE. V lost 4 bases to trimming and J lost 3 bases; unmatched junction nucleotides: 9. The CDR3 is CASSTGQEKHYGYTF. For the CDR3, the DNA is TGTGCCAGCAGCACCGGACAGGAGAAACACTATGGCTACACCTTC.

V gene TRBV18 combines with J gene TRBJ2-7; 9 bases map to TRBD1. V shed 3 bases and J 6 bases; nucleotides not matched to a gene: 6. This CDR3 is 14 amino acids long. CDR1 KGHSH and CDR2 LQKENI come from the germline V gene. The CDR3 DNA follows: TGTGCCAGCTCACCCCAAGGGACAGGGTTCGAGCAGTACTTC. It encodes CASSPQGTGFEQYF.

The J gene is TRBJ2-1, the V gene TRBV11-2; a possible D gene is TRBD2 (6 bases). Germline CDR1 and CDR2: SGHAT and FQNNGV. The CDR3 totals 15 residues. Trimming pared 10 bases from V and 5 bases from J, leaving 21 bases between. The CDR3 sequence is CATRALAGLNNEQFF. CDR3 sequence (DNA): TGTGCCACCCGCGCTTTGGCGGGACTCAACAATGAGCAGTTCTTC.